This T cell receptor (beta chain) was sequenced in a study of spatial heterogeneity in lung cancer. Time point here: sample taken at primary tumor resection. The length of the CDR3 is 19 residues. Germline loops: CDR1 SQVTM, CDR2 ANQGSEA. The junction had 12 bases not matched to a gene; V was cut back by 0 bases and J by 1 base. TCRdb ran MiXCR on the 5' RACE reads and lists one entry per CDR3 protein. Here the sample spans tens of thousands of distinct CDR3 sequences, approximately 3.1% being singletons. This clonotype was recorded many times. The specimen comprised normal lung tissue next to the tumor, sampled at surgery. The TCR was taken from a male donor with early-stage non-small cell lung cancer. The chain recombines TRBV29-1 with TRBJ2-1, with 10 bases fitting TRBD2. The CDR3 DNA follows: TGCAGCGTTGAAGATGTAGGGCTAGCGGGAGCGGTTTCCTACAATGAGCAGTTCTTC. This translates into CSVEDVGLAGAVSYNEQFF.